These T cell receptor beta chains were read from a single sample in a study of cytomegalovirus exposure and HLA in healthy donors. Sequencing was performed with immunoSEQ multiplex PCR; in TCRdb, only in-frame clones are kept and a portion is missing. The sample yields about 160,000 clones, approximately 96% seen once. Source material: PBMCs. The source is a woman aged 18-30 years in good health and CMV-seronegative. Both conserved end residues are trimmed from each CDR3. A D gene is named only where the DNA matches it firmly.

SASLNGYT	TRBV20-1	TRBJ1-2	.
ASSLPRTGGASLSETQY	TRBV7-9	TRBJ2-5	TRBD1
ASSTRTGPVEQF	TRBV5-1	TRBJ2-1	TRBD1
ASSPWDRQGFVGYT	TRBV7-2	TRBJ1-2	TRBD1
ASSIGSGRAYEQY	TRBV19	TRBJ2-7	.
ASSGLAGEAKNIQY	TRBV2	TRBJ2-4	TRBD2
ASSAGRQGVRYNEQF	TRBV9	TRBJ2-1	TRBD1
ASSRDRGSTEAF	TRBV9	TRBJ1-1	TRBD1
ASRPLGLEETQY	TRBV7-2	TRBJ2-5	.
SVINPGEQF	TRBV29-1	TRBJ2-1	.
ASSQTGERDEKLF	TRBV5-1	TRBJ1-4	TRBD1
ASSDRTPNQPQH	TRBV2	TRBJ1-5	.
ASTERGRGNSPLH	TRBV7-9	TRBJ1-6	.
ASRGTSGGYEQY	TRBV6-5	TRBJ2-7	TRBD2
ASSLLAGEQETQY	TRBV19	TRBJ2-5	TRBD2
ASSPGQGAQSLH	TRBV18	TRBJ1-6	TRBD1
ASSLRSSEQF	TRBV7-2	TRBJ2-1	.
ASSGDRGASTDTQY	TRBV9	TRBJ2-3	.
ASSEAPGTGFHEQF	TRBV6-1	TRBJ2-1	TRBD1
ASSKSGDTQY	TRBV19	TRBJ2-3	.
ASSETANTEAF	TRBV6-1	TRBJ1-1	.
SVSLSDTQY	TRBV20-1	TRBJ2-3	.
ASSRGYGGRTDTQY	TRBV7-3	TRBJ2-3	.
VSSQTTGSEQY	TRBV4-3	TRBJ2-7	.
ASSQVSQGTSPLH	TRBV4-3	TRBJ1-6	TRBD1
ATQSREDIGTQY	TRBV10-3	TRBJ2-5	TRBD2
ASSLGSGGLDGYT	TRBV7-6	TRBJ1-2	.
ASSLLGARDKGYT	TRBV27	TRBJ1-2	.
ASSQQGAGELF	TRBV4-3	TRBJ2-2	.
ATSSGVNTEAF	TRBV15	TRBJ1-1	.
ASSPFRPGQGPNYGYT	TRBV18	TRBJ1-2	TRBD1
ASSLVSGPAYGYT	TRBV7-9	TRBJ1-2	.
ASTGQLSNQPQH	TRBV6-1	TRBJ1-5	.
ASTPRTGTLSDHSPLH	TRBV7-9	TRBJ1-6	TRBD1
ASRKNRGVDTEAF	TRBV12-5	TRBJ1-1	TRBD1
ASRPAGAGPYEQY	TRBV27	TRBJ2-7	.
ASRAPNTEAF	TRBV6-5	TRBJ1-1	.
ASSLALAGGPREQY	TRBV7-2	TRBJ2-7	TRBD2
ASSISGQETQY	TRBV19	TRBJ2-5	.
ASSTQGNTEAF	TRBV6-1	TRBJ1-1	.
AWSPRDYGYT	TRBV30	TRBJ1-2	.
ASSQDIGESPYDYT	TRBV14	TRBJ1-2	.
ASSLVRGHSYNEQF	TRBV7-2	TRBJ2-1	TRBD1
ASSSARQEKNYGYT	TRBV6-5	TRBJ1-2	.
ASRSGTGSYNEQF	TRBV5-1	TRBJ2-1	TRBD1
ASSPGQGYEQY	TRBV27	TRBJ2-7	TRBD1
AWSVQSYNSPLH	TRBV30	TRBJ1-6	.
ASSGAWPQH	TRBV6-5	TRBJ1-5	.
ASSVLGQGGETQY	TRBV2	TRBJ2-5	TRBD1
ASSQRARVGTGPDTQY	TRBV5-1	TRBJ2-3	TRBD1